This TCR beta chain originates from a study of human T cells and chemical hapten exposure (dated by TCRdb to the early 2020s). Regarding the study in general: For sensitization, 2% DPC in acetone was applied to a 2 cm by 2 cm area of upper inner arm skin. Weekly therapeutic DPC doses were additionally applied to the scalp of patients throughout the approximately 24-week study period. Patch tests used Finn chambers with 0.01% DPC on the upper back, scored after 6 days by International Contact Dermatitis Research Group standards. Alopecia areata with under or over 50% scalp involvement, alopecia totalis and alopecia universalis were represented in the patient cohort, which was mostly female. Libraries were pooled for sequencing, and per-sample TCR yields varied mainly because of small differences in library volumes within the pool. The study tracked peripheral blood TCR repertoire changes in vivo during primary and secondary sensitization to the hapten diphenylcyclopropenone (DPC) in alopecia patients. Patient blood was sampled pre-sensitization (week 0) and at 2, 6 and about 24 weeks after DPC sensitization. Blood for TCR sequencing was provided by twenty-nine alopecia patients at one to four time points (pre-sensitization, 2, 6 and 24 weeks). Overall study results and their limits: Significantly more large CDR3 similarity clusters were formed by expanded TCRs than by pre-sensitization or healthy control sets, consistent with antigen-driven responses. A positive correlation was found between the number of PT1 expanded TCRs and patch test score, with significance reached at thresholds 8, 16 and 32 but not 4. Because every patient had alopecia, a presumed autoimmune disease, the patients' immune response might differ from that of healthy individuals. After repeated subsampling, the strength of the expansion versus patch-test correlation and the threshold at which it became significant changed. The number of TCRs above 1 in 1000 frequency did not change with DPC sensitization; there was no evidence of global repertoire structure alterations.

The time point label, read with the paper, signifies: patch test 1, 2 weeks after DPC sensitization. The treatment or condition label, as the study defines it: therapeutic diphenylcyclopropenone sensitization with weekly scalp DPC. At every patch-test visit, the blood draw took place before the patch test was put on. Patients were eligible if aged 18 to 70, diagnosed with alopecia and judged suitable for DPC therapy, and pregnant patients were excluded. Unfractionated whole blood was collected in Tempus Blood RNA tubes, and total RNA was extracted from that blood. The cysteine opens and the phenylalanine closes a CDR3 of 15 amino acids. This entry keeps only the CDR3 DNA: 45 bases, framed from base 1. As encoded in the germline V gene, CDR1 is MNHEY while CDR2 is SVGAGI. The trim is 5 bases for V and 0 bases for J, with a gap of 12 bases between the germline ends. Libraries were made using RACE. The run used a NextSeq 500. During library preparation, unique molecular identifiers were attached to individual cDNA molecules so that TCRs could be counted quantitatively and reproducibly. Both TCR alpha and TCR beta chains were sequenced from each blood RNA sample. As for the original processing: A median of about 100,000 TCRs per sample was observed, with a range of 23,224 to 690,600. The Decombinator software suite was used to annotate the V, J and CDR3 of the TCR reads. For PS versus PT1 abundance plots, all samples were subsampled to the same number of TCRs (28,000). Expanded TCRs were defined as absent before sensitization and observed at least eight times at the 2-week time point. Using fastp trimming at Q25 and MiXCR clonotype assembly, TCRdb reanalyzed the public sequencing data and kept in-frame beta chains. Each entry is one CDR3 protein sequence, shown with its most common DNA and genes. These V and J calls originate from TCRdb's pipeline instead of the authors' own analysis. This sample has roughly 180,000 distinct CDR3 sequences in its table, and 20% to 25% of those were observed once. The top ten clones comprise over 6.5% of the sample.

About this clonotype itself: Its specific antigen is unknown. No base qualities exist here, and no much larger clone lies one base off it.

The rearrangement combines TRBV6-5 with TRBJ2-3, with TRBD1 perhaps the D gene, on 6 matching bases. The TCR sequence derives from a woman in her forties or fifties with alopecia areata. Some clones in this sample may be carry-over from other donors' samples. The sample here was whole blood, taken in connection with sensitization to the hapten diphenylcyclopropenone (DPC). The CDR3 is CASSLQGSSTDTQYF. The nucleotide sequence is TGTGCCAGCAGTCTACAGGGTTCGAGCACAGATACGCAGTATTTT.